This T cell receptor (beta chain) was found in a study of glioma-infiltrating T cells after dendritic cell vaccination. TCRdb keeps only in-frame clones here, not all; method: immunoSEQ multiplex PCR. The sample has roughly 50,000 clones, around nine tenths seen once; the top ten hold 5.3%. Note on this clone: Its antigen is not identified.

Trimming pared 4 bases from V and 12 bases from J, leaving 21 bases between. CDR1 is SQVTM, CDR2 ANQGSEA, per germline. CDR3 length: 13 residues. This sample's time point: after dendritic cell vaccination, including at tumor progression/relapse. Study-wide points: Complete blood and tumor specimen sets were limited to few patients.

The sequenced sample was blood, obtained after dendritic cell vaccination. This rearrangement joins TRBV29-1 to TRBJ1-1; TRBD1 is a possible D gene (5 bases). This clonotype was obtained from a human donor with glioblastoma. The CDR3, as DNA: TGCAGCGTTGTGCCATCTTCCGGGGCGGGGACTTTCTTT. Protein product: CSVVPSSGAGTFF.